This TCR beta chain was profiled in a study of identifying expanded T cells in peripheral blood. This clone was seen once. Here immunoSEQ multiplex PCR was the method, and the copy in TCRdb shows in-frame clones only, minus some. The data hold about 58,000 clones, with over 85% observed a single time. Per germline, CDR1 LNHDA and CDR2 SQIVND (reference sequence). This CDR3 is 12 amino acids long. The V end was cut by 2 bases, the J end by 6 bases, with 7 bases between. The receptor's source is a person between 18 and 69 years old in good health. The material sequenced was blood. The chain uses TRBV19 and TRBJ1-1, with D maybe TRBD1 (6 bases). The CDR3 here is CASSIRGAEAFF. CDR3 sequence (DNA): TGTGCCAGTAGTATAAGGGGGGCTGAAGCTTTCTTT.